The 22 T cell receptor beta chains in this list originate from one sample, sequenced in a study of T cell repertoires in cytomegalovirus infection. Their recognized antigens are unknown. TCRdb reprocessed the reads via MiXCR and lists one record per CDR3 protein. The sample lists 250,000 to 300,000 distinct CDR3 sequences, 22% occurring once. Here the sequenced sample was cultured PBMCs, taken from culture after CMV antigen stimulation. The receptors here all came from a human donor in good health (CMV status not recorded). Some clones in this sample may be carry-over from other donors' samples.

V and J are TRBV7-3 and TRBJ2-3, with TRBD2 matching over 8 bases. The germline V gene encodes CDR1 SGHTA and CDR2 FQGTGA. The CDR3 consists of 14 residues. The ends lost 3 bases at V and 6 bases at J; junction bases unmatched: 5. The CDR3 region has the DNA TGTGCCAGCAGCTTTAGGACTAGCTCGGATACGCAGTATTTT. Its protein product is CASSFRTSSDTQYF. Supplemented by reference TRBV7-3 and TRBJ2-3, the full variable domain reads GAGVSQTPSNKVTEKGKYVELRCDPISGHTALYWYRQSLGQGPEFLIYFQGTGAADDSGLPNDRFFAVRPEGSVSTLKIQRTERGDSAVYLCASSFRTSSDTQYFGPGTRLTVL.

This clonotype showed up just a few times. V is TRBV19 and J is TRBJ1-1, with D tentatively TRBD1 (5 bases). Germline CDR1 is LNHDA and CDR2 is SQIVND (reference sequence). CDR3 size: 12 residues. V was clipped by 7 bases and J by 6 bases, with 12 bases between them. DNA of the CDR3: TGTGCCAGTAAGTCAGAACAGGCTGAAGCTTTCTTT. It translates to CASKSEQAEAFF. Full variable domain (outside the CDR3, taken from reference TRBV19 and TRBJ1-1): DGGITQSPKYLFRKEGQNVTLSCEQNLNHDAMYWYRQDPGQGLRLIYYSQIVNDFQKGDIAEGYSVSREKKESFPLTVTSAQKNPTAFYLCASKSEQAEAFFGQGTRLTVV.

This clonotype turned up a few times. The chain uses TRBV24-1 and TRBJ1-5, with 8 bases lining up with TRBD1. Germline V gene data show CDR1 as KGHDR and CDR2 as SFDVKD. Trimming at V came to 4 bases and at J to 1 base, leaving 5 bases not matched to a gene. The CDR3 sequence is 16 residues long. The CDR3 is CATSDRTGSSNQPQHF. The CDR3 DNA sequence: TGTGCCACCAGTGACCGGACAGGGTCGAGCAATCAGCCCCAGCATTTT.

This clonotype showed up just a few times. The CDR3: CASSQEGQVRDEQFF. CDR3 in DNA: TGTGCCAGCAGCCAAGAAGGGCAGGTTCGGGATGAGCAGTTCTTC. This rearrangement joins TRBV4-2 to TRBJ2-1; D unclear. The CDR3 runs to 15 residues. Germline assignment: CDR1 LGHNA and CDR2 YNFKEQ. Deletions cut 0 bases from V and 8 bases from J, with 14 bases between.

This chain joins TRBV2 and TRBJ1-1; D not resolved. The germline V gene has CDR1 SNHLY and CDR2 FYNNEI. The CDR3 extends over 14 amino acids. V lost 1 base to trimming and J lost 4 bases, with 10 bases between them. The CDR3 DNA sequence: TGTGCCAGCAGTGAAGAATACCGGGGCACTGAAGCTTTCTTT. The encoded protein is CASSEEYRGTEAFF.

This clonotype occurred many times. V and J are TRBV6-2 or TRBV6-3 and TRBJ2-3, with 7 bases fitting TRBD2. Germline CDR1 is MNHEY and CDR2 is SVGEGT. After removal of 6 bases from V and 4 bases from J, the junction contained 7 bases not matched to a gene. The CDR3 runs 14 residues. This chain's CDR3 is CASRVAGDADTQYF. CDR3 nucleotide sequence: TGTGCCAGCAGGGTGGCGGGAGACGCAGATACGCAGTATTTT.

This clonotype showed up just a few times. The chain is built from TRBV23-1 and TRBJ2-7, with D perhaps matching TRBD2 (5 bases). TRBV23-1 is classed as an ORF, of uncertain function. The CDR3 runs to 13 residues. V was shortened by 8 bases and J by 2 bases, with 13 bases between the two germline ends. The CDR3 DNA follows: TGCGCCAGCTGGACTCTAGCCGCCTACGAGCAGTACTTC. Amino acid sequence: CASWTLAAYEQYF.

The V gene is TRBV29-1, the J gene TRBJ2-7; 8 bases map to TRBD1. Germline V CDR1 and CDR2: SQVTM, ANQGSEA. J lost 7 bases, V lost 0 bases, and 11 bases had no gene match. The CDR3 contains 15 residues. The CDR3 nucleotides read TGCAGCGTTGAAGAGCTGGCAGGGGGCTCCTCAGAGCAGTACTTC. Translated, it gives CSVEELAGGSSEQYF.

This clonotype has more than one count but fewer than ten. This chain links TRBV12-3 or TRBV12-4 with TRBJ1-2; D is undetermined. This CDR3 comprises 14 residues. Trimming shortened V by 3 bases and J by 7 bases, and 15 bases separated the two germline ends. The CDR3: CASSLGSLGVGYTF. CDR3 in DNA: TGTGCCAGCAGTTTGGGCAGCCTCGGGGTTGGCTACACCTTC.

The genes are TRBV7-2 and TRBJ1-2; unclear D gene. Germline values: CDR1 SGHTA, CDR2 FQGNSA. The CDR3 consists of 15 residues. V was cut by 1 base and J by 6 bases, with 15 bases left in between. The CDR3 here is CASSLGLGSGDGYTF. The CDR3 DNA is TGTGCCAGCAGCTTAGGATTAGGGAGCGGGGATGGCTACACCTTC.

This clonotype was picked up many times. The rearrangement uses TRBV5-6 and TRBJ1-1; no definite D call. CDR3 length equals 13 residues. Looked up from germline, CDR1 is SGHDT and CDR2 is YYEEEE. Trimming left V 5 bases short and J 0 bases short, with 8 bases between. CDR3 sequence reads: CASSYTLNTEAFF. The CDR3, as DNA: TGTGCCAGCAGTTACACTTTGAACACTGAAGCTTTCTTT.

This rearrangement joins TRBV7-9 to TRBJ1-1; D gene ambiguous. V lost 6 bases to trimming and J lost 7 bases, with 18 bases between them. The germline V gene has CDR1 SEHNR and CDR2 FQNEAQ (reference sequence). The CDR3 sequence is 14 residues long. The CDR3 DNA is TGTGCCAGCAGAGAACGTATGGGAGACGGTGAAGCTTTCTTT. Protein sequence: CASRERMGDGEAFF.

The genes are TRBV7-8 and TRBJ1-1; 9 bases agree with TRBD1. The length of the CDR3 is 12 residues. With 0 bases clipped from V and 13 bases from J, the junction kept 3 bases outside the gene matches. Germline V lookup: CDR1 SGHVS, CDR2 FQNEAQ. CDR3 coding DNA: TGTGCCAGCAGCTTAGCCGGGACAGGGTTTTTCTTT. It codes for CASSLAGTGFFF. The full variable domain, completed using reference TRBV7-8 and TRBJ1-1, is GAGVSQSPRYKVAKRGQDVALRCDPISGHVSLFWYQQALGQGPEFLTYFQNEAQLDKSGLPSDRFFAERPEGSVSTLKIQRTQQEDSAVYLCASSLAGTGFFFGQGTRLTVV.

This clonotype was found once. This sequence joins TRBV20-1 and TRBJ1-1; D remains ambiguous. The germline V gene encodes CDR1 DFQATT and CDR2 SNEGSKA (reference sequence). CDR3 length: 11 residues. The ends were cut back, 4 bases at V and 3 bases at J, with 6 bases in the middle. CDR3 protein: CSATQDTEAFF. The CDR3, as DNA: TGCAGTGCTACCCAAGACACTGAAGCTTTCTTT.

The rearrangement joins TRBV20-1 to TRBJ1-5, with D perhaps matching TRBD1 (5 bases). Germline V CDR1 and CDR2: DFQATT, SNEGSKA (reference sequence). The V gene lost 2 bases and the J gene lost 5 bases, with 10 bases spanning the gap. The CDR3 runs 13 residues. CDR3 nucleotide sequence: TGCAGTGCTAGATCTGAAGGGGATCAGCCCCAGCATTTT. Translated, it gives CSARSEGDQPQHF.

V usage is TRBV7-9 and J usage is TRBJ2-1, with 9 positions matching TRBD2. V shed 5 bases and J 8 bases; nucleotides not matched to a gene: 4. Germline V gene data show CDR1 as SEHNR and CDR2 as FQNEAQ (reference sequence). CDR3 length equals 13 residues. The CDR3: CASSASGTHEQFF. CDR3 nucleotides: TGTGCCAGCAGCGCTAGCGGGACTCATGAGCAGTTCTTC.

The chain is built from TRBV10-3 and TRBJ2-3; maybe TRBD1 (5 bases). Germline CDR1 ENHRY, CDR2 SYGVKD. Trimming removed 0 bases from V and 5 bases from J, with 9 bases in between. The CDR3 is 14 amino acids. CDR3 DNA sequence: TGTGCCATCAGTGAGTCGATAAGGGGAGATACGCAGTATTTT. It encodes CAISESIRGDTQYF.

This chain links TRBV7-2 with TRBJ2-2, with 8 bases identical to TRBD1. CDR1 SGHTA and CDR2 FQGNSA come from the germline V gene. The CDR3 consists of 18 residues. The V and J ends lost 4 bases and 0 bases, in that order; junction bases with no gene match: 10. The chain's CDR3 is CASSSRTGLFSNTGELFF. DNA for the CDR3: TGTGCCAGCAGCTCGCGGACAGGGCTATTTTCGAACACCGGGGAGCTGTTTTTT.

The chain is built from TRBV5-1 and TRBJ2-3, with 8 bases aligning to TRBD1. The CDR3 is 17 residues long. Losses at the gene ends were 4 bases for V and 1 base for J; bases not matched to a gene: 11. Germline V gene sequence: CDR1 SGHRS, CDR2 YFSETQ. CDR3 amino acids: CASSPGQAISGTDTQYF. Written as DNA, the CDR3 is TGCGCCAGCAGCCCGGGACAGGCGATAAGCGGCACAGATACGCAGTATTTT.

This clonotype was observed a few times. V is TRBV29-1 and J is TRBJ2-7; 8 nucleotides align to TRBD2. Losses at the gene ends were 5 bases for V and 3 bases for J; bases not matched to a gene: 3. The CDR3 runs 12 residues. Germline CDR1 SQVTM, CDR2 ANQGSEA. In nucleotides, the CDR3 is TGCAGCGTTCTTCGGGGGGGCTACGAGCAGTACTTC. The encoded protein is CSVLRGGYEQYF.

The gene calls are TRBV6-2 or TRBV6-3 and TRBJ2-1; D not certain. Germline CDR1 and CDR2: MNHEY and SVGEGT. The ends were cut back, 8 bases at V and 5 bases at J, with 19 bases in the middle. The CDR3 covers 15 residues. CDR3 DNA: TGTGCCAGCCTCCACCGAGGAATAAGGGACAATGAGCAGTTCTTC. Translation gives CASLHRGIRDNEQFF.

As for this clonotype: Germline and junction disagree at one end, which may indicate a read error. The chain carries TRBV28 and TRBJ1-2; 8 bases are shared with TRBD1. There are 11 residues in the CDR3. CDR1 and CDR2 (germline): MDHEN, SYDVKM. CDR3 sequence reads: CASSPGGTGNF. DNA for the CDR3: TGTGCCAGCAGTCCAGGAGGGACAGGAAATTTC.